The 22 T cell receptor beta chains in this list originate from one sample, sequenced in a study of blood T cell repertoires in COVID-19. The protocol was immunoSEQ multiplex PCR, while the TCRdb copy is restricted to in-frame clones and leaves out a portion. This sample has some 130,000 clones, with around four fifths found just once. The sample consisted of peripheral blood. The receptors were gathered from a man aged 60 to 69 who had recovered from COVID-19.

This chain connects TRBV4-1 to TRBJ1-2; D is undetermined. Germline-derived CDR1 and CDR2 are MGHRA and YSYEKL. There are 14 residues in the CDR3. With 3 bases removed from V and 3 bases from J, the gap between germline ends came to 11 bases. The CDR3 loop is CASSQSRVDYGYTF. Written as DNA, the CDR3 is TGCGCCAGCAGCCAGAGCCGGGTAGACTATGGCTACACCTTC.

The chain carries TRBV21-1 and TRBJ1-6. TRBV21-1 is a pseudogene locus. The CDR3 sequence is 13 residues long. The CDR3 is CASSRENNSPLHF. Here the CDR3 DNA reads TGTGCCAGCAGCCGGGAAAATAATTCACCCCTCCACTTT.

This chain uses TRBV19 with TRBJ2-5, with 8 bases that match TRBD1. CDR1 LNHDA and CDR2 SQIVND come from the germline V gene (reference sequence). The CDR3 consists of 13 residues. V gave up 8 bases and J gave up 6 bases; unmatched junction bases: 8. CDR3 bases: TGTGCCAGTGGGGGACAGGCTGGAAAGACCCAGTACTTC. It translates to CASGGQAGKTQYF.

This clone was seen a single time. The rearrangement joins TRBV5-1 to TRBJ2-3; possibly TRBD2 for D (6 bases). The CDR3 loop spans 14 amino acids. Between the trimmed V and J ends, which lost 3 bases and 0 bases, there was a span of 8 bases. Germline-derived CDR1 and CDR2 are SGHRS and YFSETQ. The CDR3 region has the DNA TGCGCCAGCAGCTCGGGGGATAGCACAGATACGCAGTATTTT. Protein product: CASSSGDSTDTQYF.

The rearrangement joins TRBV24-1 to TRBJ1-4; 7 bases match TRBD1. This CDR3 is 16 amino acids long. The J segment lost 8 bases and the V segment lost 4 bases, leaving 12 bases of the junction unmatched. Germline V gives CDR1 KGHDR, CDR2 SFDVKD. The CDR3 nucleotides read TGTGCCACCAGTGACCCCCGACAGGGCGGGCAAGAAAAACTGTTTTTT. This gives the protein CATSDPRQGGQEKLFF.

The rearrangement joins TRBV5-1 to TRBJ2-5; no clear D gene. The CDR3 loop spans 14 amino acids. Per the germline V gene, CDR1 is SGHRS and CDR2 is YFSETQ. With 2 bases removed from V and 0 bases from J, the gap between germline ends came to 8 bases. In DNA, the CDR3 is TGCGCCAGCAGCTTCGTAGCCAACCAAGAGACCCAGTACTTC. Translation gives CASSFVANQETQYF.

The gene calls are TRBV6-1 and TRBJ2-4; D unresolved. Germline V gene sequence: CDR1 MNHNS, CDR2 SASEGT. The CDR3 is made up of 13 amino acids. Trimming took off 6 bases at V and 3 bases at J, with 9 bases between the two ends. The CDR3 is CASSSEDKNIQYF. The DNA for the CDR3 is TGTGCCAGCAGCTCCGAGGACAAAAACATTCAGTACTTC.

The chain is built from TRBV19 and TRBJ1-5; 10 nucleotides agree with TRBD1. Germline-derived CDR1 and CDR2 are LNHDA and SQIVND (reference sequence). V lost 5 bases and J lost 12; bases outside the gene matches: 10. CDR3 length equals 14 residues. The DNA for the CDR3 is TGTGCCAGTAGTGAGGGGACAGGGGACAACCTCCAGCATTTT. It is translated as CASSEGTGDNLQHF.

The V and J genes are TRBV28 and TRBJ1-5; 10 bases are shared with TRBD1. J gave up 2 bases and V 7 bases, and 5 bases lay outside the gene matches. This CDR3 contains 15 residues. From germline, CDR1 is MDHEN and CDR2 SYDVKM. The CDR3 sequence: CASTRDRGGNQPQHF. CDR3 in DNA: TGTGCCAGCACTCGGGACAGGGGAGGCAATCAGCCCCAGCATTTT.

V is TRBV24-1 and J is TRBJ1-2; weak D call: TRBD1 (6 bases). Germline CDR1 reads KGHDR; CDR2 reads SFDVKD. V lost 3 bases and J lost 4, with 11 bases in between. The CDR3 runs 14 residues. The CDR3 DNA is TGTGCCACCAGTGATCCTGGACAGCCCTATGGCTACACCTTC. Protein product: CATSDPGQPYGYTF.

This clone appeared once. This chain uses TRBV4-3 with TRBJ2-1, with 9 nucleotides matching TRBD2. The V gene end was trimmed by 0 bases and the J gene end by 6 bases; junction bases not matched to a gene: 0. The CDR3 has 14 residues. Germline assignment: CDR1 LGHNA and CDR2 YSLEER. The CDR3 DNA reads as TGCGCCAGCAGCCAAGAGACTAGCGGCAATGAGCAGTTCTTC. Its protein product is CASSQETSGNEQFF.

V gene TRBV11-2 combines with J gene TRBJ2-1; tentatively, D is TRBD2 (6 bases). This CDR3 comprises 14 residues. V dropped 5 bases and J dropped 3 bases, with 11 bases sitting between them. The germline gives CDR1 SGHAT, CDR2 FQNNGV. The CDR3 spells CASSLGTDYNEQFF. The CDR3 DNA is TGTGCCAGCAGCCTCGGGACTGACTACAATGAGCAGTTCTTC.

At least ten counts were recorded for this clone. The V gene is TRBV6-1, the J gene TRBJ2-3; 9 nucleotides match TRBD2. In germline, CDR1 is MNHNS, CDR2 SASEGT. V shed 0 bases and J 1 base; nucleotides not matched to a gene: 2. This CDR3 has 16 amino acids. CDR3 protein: CASSEALAGGTDTQYF. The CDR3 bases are TGTGCCAGCAGTGAAGCCTTAGCGGGGGGCACAGATACGCAGTATTTT.

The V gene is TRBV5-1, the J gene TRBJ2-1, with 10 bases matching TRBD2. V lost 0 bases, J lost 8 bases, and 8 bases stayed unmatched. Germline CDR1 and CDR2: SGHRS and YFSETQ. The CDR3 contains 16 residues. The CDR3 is CASSLGRASGSHEQFF. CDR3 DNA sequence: TGCGCCAGCAGCTTGGGACGGGCTAGCGGGAGCCATGAGCAGTTCTTC.

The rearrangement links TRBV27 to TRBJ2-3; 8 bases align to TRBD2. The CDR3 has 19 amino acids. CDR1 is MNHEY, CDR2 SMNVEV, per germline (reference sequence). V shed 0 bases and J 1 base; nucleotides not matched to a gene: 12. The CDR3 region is CASSLSHTYGRGGTDTQYF. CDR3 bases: TGTGCCAGCAGTTTATCTCACACCTACGGGCGGGGGGGCACAGATACGCAGTATTTT.

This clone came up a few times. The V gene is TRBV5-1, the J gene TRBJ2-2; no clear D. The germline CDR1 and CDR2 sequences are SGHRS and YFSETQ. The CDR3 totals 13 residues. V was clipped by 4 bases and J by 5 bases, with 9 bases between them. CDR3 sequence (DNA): TGCGCCAGCAGCCCCCCTCGGACCGGGGAGCTGTTTTTT. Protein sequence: CASSPPRTGELFF.

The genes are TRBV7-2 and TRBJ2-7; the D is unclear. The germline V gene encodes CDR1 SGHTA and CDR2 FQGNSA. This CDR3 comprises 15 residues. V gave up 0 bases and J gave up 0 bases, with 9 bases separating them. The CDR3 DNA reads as TGTGCCAGCAGCTTAGCGAGTCAGGACTCCTACGAGCAGTACTTC. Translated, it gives CASSLASQDSYEQYF.

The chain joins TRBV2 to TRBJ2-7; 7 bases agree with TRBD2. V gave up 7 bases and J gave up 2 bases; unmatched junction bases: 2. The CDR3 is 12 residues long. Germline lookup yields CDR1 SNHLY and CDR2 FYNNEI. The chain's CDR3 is CASKRGAYEQYF. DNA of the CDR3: TGTGCCAGCAAACGGGGGGCCTACGAGCAGTACTTC.

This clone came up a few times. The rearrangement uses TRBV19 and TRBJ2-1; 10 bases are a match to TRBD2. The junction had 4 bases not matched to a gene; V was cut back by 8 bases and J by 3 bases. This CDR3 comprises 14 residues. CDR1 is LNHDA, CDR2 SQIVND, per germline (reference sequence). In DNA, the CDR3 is TGTGCCAGTCTAGGGACTAGCGACTACAATGAGCAGTTCTTC. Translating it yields CASLGTSDYNEQFF.

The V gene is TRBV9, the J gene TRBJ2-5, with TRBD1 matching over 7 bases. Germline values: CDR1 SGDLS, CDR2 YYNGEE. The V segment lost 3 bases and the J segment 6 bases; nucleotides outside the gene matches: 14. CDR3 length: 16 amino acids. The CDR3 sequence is CASSAPTGTGEQTQYF. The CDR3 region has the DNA TGTGCCAGCAGCGCCCCGACAGGGACGGGCGAACAGACCCAGTACTTC. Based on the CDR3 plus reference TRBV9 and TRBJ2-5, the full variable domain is DSGVTQTPKHLITATGQRVTLRCSPRSGDLSVYWYQQSLDQGLQFLIQYYNGEERAKGNILERFSAQQFPDLHSELNLSSLELGDSALYFCASSAPTGTGEQTQYFGPGTRLLVL.

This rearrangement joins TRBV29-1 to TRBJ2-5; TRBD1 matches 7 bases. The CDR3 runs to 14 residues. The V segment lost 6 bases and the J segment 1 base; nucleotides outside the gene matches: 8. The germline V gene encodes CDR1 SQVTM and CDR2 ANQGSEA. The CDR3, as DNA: TGCAGCGTGGGAGAAACAGGGGCCCAAGAGACCCAGTACTTC. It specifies CSVGETGAQETQYF.

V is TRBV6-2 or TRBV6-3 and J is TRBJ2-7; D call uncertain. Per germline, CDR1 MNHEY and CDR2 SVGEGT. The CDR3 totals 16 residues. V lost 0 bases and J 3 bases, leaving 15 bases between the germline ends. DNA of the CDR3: TGTGCCAGCAGTTACTCGTATCCCAGGATCCACTACGAGCAGTACTTC. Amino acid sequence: CASSYSYPRIHYEQYF.